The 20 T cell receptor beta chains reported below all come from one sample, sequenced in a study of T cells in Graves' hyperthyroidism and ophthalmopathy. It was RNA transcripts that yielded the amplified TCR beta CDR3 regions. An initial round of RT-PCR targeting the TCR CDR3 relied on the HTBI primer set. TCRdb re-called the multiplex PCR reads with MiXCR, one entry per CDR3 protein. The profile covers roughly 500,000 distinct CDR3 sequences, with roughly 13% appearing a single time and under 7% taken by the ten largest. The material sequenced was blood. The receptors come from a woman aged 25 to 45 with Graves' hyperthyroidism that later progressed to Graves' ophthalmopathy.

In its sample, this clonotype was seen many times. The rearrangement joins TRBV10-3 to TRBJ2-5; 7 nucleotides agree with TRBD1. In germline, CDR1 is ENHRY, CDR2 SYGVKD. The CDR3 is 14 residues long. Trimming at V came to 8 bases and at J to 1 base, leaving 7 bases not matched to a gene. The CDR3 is CAISPRDSQETQYF. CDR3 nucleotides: TGTGCCATCTCGCCGAGGGACAGCCAAGAGACCCAGTACTTC.

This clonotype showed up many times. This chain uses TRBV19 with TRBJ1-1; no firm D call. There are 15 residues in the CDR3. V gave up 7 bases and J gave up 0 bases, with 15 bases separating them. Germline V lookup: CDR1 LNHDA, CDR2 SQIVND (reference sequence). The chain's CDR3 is CASNQDGPMNTEAFF. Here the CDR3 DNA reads TGTGCCAGTAACCAGGACGGCCCCATGAACACTGAAGCTTTCTTT. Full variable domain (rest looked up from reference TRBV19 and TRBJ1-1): DGGITQSPKYLFRKEGQNVTLSCEQNLNHDAMYWYRQDPGQGLRLIYYSQIVNDFQKGDIAEGYSVSREKKESFPLTVTSAQKNPTAFYLCASNQDGPMNTEAFFGQGTRLTVV.

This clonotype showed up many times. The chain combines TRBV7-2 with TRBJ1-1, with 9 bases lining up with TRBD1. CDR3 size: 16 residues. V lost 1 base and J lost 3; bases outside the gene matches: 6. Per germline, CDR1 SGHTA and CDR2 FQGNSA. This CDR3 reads CASSLGPGQGYTEAFF. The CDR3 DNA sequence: TGTGCCAGCAGCTTAGGACCGGGACAGGGTTACACTGAAGCTTTCTTT.

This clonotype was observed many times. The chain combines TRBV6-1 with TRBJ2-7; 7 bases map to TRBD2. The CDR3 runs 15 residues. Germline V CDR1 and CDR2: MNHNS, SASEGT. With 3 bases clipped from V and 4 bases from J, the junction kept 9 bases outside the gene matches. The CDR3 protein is CASSDINGRRYEQYF. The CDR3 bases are TGTGCCAGCAGTGATATTAACGGGAGGAGATACGAGCAGTACTTC.

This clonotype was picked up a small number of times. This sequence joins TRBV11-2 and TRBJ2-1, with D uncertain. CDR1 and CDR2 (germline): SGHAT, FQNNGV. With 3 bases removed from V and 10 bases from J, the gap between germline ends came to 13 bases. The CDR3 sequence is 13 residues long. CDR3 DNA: TGTGCCAGCAGCTTGGTGCAGGAACACGAGCAGTTCTTC. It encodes CASSLVQEHEQFF. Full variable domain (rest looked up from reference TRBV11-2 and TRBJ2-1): EAGVAQSPRYKIIEKRQSVAFWCNPISGHATLYWYQQILGQGPKLLIQFQNNGVVDDSQLPKDRFSAERLKGVDSTLKIQPAKLEDSAVYLCASSLVQEHEQFFGPGTRLTVL.

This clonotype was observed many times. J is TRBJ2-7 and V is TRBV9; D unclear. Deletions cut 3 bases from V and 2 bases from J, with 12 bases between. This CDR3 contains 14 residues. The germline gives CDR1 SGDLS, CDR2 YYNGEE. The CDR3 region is CASSAMDGTYEQYF. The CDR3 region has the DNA TGTGCCAGCAGCGCCATGGACGGAACCTACGAGCAGTACTTC.

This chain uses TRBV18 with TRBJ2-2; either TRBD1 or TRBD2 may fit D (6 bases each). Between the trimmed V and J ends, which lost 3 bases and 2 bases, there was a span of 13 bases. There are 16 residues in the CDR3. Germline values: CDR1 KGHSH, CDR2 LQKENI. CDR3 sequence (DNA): TGTGCCAGCTCACCGAACGGGGGCTCTAACACCGGGGAGCTGTTTTTT. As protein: CASSPNGGSNTGELFF. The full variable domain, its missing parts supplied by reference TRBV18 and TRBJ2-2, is NAGVMQNPRHLVRRRGQEARLRCSPMKGHSHVYWYRQLPEEGLKFMVYLQKENIIDESGMPKERFSAEFPKEGPSILRIQQVVRGDSAAYFCASSPNGGSNTGELFFGEGSRLTVL.

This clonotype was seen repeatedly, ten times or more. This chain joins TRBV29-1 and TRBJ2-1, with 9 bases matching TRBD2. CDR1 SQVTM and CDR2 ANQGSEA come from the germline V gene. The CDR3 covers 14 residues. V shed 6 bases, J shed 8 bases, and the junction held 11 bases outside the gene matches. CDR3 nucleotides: TGCAGCGTGAATTTAGCGGGAGCGGGATATGAGCAGTTCTTC. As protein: CSVNLAGAGYEQFF.

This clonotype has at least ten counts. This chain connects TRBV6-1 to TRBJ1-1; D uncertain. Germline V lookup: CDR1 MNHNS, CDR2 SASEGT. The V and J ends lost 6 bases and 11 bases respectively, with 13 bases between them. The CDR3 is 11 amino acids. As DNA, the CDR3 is TGTGCCAGCAGGGTTCTTTGTTGTGCTTTCTTT. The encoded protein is CASRVLCCAFF.

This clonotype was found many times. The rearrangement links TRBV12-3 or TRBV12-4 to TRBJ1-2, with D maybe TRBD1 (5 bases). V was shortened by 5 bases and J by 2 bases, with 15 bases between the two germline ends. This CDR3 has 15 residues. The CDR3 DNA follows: TGTGCCAGCAGTCCACAGGACACAATAAACTATGGCTACACCTTC. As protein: CASSPQDTINYGYTF.

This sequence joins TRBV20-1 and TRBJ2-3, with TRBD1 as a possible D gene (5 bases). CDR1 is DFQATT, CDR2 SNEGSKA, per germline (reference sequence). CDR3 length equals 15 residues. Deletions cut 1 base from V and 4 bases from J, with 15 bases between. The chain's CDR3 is CSARVPLTGADTQYF. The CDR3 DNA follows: TGCAGTGCTAGAGTTCCTTTAACAGGCGCAGATACGCAGTATTTT.

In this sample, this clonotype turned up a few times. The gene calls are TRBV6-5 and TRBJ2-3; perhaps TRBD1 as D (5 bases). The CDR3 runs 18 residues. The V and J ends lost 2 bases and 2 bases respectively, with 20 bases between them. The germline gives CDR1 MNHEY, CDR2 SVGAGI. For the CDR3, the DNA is TGTGCCAGCAGTTACAACCCCACAGGCGATGAGCCCACAGATACGCAGTATTTT. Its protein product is CASSYNPTGDEPTDTQYF.

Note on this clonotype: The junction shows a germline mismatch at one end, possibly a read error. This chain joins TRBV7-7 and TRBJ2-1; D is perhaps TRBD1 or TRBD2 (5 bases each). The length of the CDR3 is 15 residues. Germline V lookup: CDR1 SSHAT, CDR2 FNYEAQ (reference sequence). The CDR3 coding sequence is TGTGCTAGCAGTCACCGGGGCAGGCACTACAATGAGCAGTTCTTC. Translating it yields CASSHRGRHYNEQFF.

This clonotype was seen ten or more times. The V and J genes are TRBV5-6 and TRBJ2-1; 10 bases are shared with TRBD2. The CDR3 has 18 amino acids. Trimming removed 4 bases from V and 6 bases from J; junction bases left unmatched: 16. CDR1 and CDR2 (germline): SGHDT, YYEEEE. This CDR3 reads CASSLQLSRTSGLNEQFF. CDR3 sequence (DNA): TGTGCCAGCAGCCTTCAGCTTTCGCGGACTAGCGGCCTCAATGAGCAGTTCTTC.

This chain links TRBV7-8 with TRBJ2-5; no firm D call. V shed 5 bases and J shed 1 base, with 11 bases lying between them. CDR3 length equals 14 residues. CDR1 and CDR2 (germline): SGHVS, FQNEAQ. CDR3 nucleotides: TGTGCCAGCAGCCCTAGTGAAGCCCAAGAGACCCAGTACTTC. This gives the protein CASSPSEAQETQYF.

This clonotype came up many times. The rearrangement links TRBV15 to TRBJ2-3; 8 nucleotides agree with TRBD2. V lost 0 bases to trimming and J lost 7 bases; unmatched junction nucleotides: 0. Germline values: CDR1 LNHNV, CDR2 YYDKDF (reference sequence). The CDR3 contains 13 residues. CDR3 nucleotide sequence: TGTGCCACCAGCAGAGATAGCGGGAATACGCAGTATTTT. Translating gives CATSRDSGNTQYF.

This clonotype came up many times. The CDR3 sequence is CATQTGGGTNEKLFF. CDR3 DNA: TGTGCCACACAGACAGGGGGCGGAACTAATGAAAAACTGTTTTTT. This chain uses TRBV12-3 or TRBV12-4 with TRBJ1-4; 10 nucleotides line up with TRBD1. V lost 10 bases, J lost 1 base, and 6 bases stayed unmatched. The CDR3 totals 15 residues.

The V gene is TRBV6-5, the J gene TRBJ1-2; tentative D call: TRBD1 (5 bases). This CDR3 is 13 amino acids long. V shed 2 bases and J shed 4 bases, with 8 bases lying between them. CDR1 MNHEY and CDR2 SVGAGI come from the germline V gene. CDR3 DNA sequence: TGTGCCAGCAGTTACGAAGGGGCCTATGGCTACACCTTC. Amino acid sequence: CASSYEGAYGYTF.

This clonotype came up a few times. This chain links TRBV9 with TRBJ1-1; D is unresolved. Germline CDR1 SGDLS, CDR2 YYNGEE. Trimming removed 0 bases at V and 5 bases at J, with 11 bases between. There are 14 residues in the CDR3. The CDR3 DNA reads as TGTGCCAGCAGCGTAGTGGTCGGGTCTACTGAAGCTTTCTTT. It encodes CASSVVVGSTEAFF.

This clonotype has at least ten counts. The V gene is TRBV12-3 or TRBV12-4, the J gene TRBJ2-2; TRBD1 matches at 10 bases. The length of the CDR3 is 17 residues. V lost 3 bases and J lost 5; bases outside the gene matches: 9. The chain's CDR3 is CASSFAGQGLRTGELFF. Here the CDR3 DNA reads TGTGCCAGCAGTTTCGCGGGACAGGGGTTGAGAACCGGGGAGCTGTTTTTT.